This entry lists 14 T cell receptor beta chains sequenced from one sample in a study of blood T cell repertoires in COVID-19. Sequenced by immunoSEQ multiplex PCR; TCRdb stores in-frame clones only, minus some. The profile covers 50,000 to 70,000 clones, with 60% to 85% appearing a single time and roughly 5.3% taken by the ten largest. The sample was peripheral blood. These TCRs come from a human donor in a cohort sampled during active COVID-19.

J is TRBJ2-7 and V is TRBV30; tentative D call: TRBD1 (5 bases). Trimming removed 0 bases from V and 5 bases from J, with 14 bases in between. This CDR3 comprises 14 residues. Germline CDR1 GTSNPN, CDR2 SVGIG (reference sequence). CDR3 in DNA: TGTGCCTGGAGTGTAGGCTCCAGGGCCCACGAGCAGTACTTC. This codes for CAWSVGSRAHEQYF.

The rearrangement joins TRBV19 to TRBJ2-7; possible D gene TRBD2, 5 bases. The V gene's germline CDR1 is LNHDA and CDR2 SQIVND (reference sequence). V dropped 6 bases and J dropped 4 bases, with 28 bases sitting between them. The CDR3 covers 18 residues. The CDR3 region is CASSQNPRLRGREYEQYF. The DNA for the CDR3 is TGTGCCAGTAGCCAAAACCCGAGACTGCGTGGGAGAGAGTACGAGCAGTACTTC.

The chain is built from TRBV14 and TRBJ2-7; 12 positions match TRBD2. The CDR3 runs to 16 residues. Germline V gives CDR1 SGHDN, CDR2 FVKESK. V shed 4 bases and J 6 bases; nucleotides not matched to a gene: 10. CDR3 bases: TGTGCCAGCAGCCCTCTAGCGGGGGGGCCGTTGGTCGAGCAGTACTTC. This gives the protein CASSPLAGGPLVEQYF.

The chain couples TRBV11-2 to TRBJ2-1; no definite D call. Germline loops: CDR1 SGHAT, CDR2 FQNNGV. This CDR3 spans 13 amino acids. Trimming shortened V by 2 bases and J by 7 bases, and 9 bases separated the two germline ends. The CDR3 nucleotides are TGTGCCAGCAGCTTATTCGGGTGGAATGAGCAGTTCTTC. Its protein is CASSLFGWNEQFF.

The chain links TRBV13 to TRBJ1-2, with D unresolved. The CDR3 sequence is 17 residues long. Germline-derived CDR1 and CDR2 are PRHDT and FYEKMQ (reference sequence). The V gene lost 10 bases and the J gene lost 4 bases, with 28 bases spanning the gap. For the CDR3, the DNA is TGTGCCACCACCAGCAGCTTATTATTCAGGTTCCTCTATGGCTACACCTTC. It translates to CATTSSLLFRFLYGYTF. Complete variable domain (other parts from reference TRBV13 and TRBJ1-2): AAGVIQSPRHLIKEKRETATLKCYPIPRHDTVYWYQQGPGQDPQFLISFYEKMQSDKGSIPDRFSAQQFSDYHSELNMSSLELGDSALYFCATTSSLLFRFLYGYTFGSGTRLTVV.

J is TRBJ2-7 and V is TRBV6-5, with 9 bases that match TRBD2. Trimming took 4 bases from V and 3 from J; bases not matched to a gene: 4. From germline, CDR1 is MNHEY and CDR2 SVGAGI. The CDR3 is 14 residues long. The CDR3 nucleotides read TGTGCCAGCAGTTTGGCGGGAGGGGGCTACGAGCAGTACTTC. It encodes CASSLAGGGYEQYF.

The sample holds one count of this clone. The CDR3 sequence: CASRKQGLMNTEAFF. The CDR3 DNA reads TGTGCCAGCAGAAAACAGGGCTTGATGAACACTGAAGCTTTCTTT. The chain joins TRBV6-4 to TRBJ1-1; a possible D gene is TRBD1 (6 bases). CDR3 length: 15 residues. Germline CDR1 reads MRHNA; CDR2 reads SNTAGT. Deletions cut 6 bases from V and 0 bases from J, with 14 bases between.

This chain connects TRBV12-3 or TRBV12-4 to TRBJ1-2; the D is unclear. This CDR3 has 13 amino acids. V was clipped by 3 bases and J by 4 bases, with 9 bases between them. The CDR3 DNA reads as TGTGCCAGCAGTTTGTACAGCCCCTATGGCTACACCTTC. Encoded protein: CASSLYSPYGYTF.

This chain links TRBV9 with TRBJ1-2; D uncertain. Germline-derived CDR1 and CDR2 are SGDLS and YYNGEE. This CDR3 has 13 amino acids. Between the trimmed V and J ends, which lost 3 bases and 8 bases, there was a span of 14 bases. CDR3 sequence (DNA): TGTGCCAGCAGCGCGGGGTTTGAATCGGGCTACACCTTC. This encodes CASSAGFESGYTF.

This clone was found once. J is TRBJ2-7 and V is TRBV6-5; TRBD1 aligns across 9 bases. V shed 6 bases, J shed 3 bases, and the junction held 9 bases outside the gene matches. Germline assignment: CDR1 MNHEY and CDR2 SVGAGI. There are 15 residues in the CDR3. CDR3 sequence: CASRSGTGYYYEQYF. DNA of the CDR3: TGTGCCAGCAGGTCCGGGACAGGGTACTACTACGAGCAGTACTTC.

V is TRBV7-5 and J is TRBJ1-1; the DNA was not compared with TRBD1, the D call given in the table. TRBV7-5 counts as a pseudogene. This CDR3 is built from 15 residues. The CDR3 region is CARSHITGKNTEAFF. In nucleotides, the CDR3 is TGTGCCAGAAGTCATATAACAGGGAAGAACACTGAAGCTTTCTTT.

This chain links TRBV27 with TRBJ1-4; 8 nucleotides agree with TRBD1. V was pared by 5 bases and J by 8 bases, with 7 bases of the junction left unmatched. CDR1 and CDR2 from the germline V gene are MNHEY and SMNVEV (reference sequence). There are 14 residues in the CDR3. The CDR3 is CASSLTGVGEKLFF. DNA for the CDR3: TGTGCCAGCAGTCTGACAGGGGTTGGGGAAAAACTGTTTTTT.

The gene calls are TRBV6-2 or TRBV6-3 and TRBJ1-1; maybe TRBD1 (6 bases). The CDR3 covers 14 residues. Germline CDR1 and CDR2: MNHEY and SVGEGT. V gave up 2 bases and J gave up 1 base, with 8 bases separating them. Here the CDR3 DNA reads TGTGCCAGCAGTTACACACAGGGGAACACTGAAGCTTTCTTT. This codes for CASSYTQGNTEAFF.

This chain joins TRBV21-1 and TRBJ2-3; TRBD2 was called by the table and not checked on the DNA. TRBV21-1 is reported as a pseudogene. CDR3 length: 17 amino acids. The CDR3, as DNA: TGTGCCAGCAGCCCGGGCGGGCCCAGCGGGAGCACAGATACGCAGTATTTT. Protein: CASSPGGPSGSTDTQYF.